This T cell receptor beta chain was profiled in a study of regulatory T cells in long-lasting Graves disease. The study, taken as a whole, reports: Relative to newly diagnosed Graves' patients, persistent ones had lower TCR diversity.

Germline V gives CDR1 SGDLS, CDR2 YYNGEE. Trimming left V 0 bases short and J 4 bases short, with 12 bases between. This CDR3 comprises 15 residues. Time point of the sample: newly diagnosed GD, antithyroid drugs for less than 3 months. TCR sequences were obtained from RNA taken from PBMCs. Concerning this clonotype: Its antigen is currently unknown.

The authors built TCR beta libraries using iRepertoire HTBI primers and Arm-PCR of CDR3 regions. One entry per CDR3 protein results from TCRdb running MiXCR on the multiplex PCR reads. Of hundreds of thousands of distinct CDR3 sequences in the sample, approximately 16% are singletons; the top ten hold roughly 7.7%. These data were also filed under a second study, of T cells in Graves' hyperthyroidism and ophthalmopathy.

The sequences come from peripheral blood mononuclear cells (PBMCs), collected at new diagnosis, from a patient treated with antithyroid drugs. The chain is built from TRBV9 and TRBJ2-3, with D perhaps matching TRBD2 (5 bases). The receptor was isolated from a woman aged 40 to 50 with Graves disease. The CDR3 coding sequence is TGTGCCAGCAGCGTAGTGGAGGCCACGGCAGATACGCAGTATTTT. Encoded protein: CASSVVEATADTQYF.